The 2 T cell receptor beta chains below all came from one sample that was sequenced in a study of CD8+ T cells in alopecia areata. Following extraction, RNA underwent reverse transcription to cDNA, which served as the sequencing template. Sequenced by immunoSEQ multiplex PCR; TCRdb stores in-frame clones only, minus some. This table holds 170,000 or so clones, about 55% found once. Treatment reported: oral pan-JAK inhibitor, 5-10 mg twice daily. The sample in question was CD8+ T cells sorted from blood, obtained at week 24, from a patient treated with tofacitinib. Source of these receptors: a human donor with alopecia areata.

The table lists this clone with a few counts. The rearrangement links TRBV4-3 to TRBJ1-2; TRBD1 matches 9 bases. This CDR3 spans 16 amino acids. Germline assignment: CDR1 LGHNA and CDR2 YSLEER. Trimming at V came to 0 bases and at J to 8 bases, leaving 10 bases not matched to a gene. This chain's CDR3 is CASSQDPGTGIEGYTF. The CDR3 nucleotides are TGCGCCAGCAGCCAAGATCCCGGGACAGGGATCGAGGGCTACACCTTC.

Comments on this clone: The sample carries other DNA sequences with the same CDR3. This chain uses TRBV30 with TRBJ2-7; D is possibly TRBD1 (6 bases). The CDR3 is 11 residues long. The germline V gene has CDR1 GTSNPN and CDR2 SVGIG (reference sequence). Trimming pared 4 bases from V and 3 bases from J, leaving 7 bases between. The CDR3 here is CAWTDSYEQYF. CDR3 DNA sequence: TGTGCCTGGACGGACAGCTACGAGCAGTACTTC.